What follows are 15 T cell receptor beta chains derived from one specimen sequenced in a study of T cell responses to AZD1222 COVID-19 vaccine. The table came from immunoSEQ multiplex PCR; TCRdb's copy has only in-frame clones and leaves some out. The sample lists 100,000 or so clones, around nine tenths occurring once. The starting material was peripheral blood, obtained on day 0 of AZD1222 vaccination. Receptors were obtained from an adult in good health.

This clone was seen only once. The J gene is TRBJ2-1, the V gene TRBV5-1; TRBD2 agrees at 9 bases. The V gene end was trimmed by 3 bases and the J gene end by 8 bases; junction bases not matched to a gene: 9. The CDR3 contains 15 residues. Per the germline V gene, CDR1 is SGHRS and CDR2 is YFSETQ. The CDR3 reads CASSSLAGQDDEQFF. The CDR3, as DNA: TGCGCCAGCAGCTCCCTAGCGGGACAAGACGATGAGCAGTTCTTC. The complete variable domain, with remaining parts taken from reference TRBV5-1 and TRBJ2-1, reads KAGVTQTPRYLIKTRGQQVTLSCSPISGHRSVSWYQQTPGQGLQFLFEYFSETQRNKGNFPGRFSGRQFSNSRSEMNVSTLELGDSALYLCASSSLAGQDDEQFFGPGTRLTVL.

J is TRBJ2-1 and V is TRBV5-1; 8 bases match TRBD2. Germline CDR1 reads SGHRS; CDR2 reads YFSETQ. V gave up 6 bases and J gave up 0 bases; unmatched junction bases: 8. The CDR3 loop spans 16 amino acids. Here the CDR3 DNA reads TGCGCCAGCAACCCCGGGGGGGGTAGCTCCTACAATGAGCAGTTCTTC. It encodes CASNPGGGSSYNEQFF.

This chain links TRBV6-2 or TRBV6-3 with TRBJ2-5; 10 nucleotides agree with TRBD1. Germline-derived CDR1 and CDR2 are MNHEY and SVGEGT. The V and J ends lost 6 bases and 2 bases, in that order; junction bases with no gene match: 3. The CDR3 is made up of 14 amino acids. The chain's CDR3 is CASSRTGGQETQYF. CDR3 coding DNA: TGTGCCAGCAGCAGGACAGGGGGGCAAGAGACCCAGTACTTC.

The rearrangement uses TRBV28 and TRBJ1-3, with D uncertain. CDR3 length: 16 residues. The V gene's germline CDR1 is MDHEN and CDR2 SYDVKM. Trimming took 1 base from V and 0 from J, leaving 10 bases between them. The CDR3 is CASSLSPATSGNTIYF. CDR3 sequence (DNA): TGTGCCAGCAGTTTATCCCCAGCCACCTCTGGAAACACCATATATTTT.

The chain has TRBV7-9 and TRBJ2-5, with D maybe TRBD2 (5 bases). With 4 bases removed from V and 4 bases from J, the gap between germline ends came to 16 bases. Germline CDR1 SEHNR, CDR2 FQNEAQ (reference sequence). CDR3 size: 15 residues. DNA of the CDR3: TGTGCCAGCAGCTCTCCGCGGCTTGAGGGAGAGACCCAGTACTTC. Amino acids: CASSSPRLEGETQYF.

This clone was seen only once. This chain joins TRBV4-3 and TRBJ2-2; TRBD1 is a possible D gene (6 bases). CDR1 is LGHNA and CDR2 is YSLEER in the germline V gene. This CDR3 contains 14 residues. V was pared by 5 bases and J by 1 base, with 8 bases between. Here the CDR3 reads CASSKGGNTGELFF. CDR3 nucleotides: TGCGCCAGCAGCAAAGGGGGGAACACCGGGGAGCTGTTTTTT.

This clone was counted a few times. V gene TRBV2 combines with J gene TRBJ1-1; no definite D call. Germline CDR1 reads SNHLY; CDR2 reads FYNNEI. Trimming left V 10 bases short and J 5 bases short, with 17 bases between. CDR3 length equals 13 residues. CDR3 DNA sequence: TGTGCCACCCCCCGTGGGGTCGGTACTGAAGCTTTCTTT. Its translation: CATPRGVGTEAFF.

The V gene is TRBV14, the J gene TRBJ2-7, with TRBD1 matching 11 bases. The junction had 6 bases not matched to a gene; V was cut back by 1 base and J by 7 bases. There are 15 residues in the CDR3. The germline V gene encodes CDR1 SGHDN and CDR2 FVKESK. The CDR3 reads CASSQVGQGAWEQYF. In DNA, the CDR3 is TGTGCCAGCAGCCAAGTTGGACAGGGGGCATGGGAGCAGTACTTC.

The chain couples TRBV7-9 to TRBJ2-3; the D gene is possibly TRBD2 (5 bases). V was clipped by 5 bases and J by 6 bases, with 12 bases between them. The CDR3 sequence is 13 residues long. The V gene's germline CDR1 is SEHNR and CDR2 FQNEAQ (reference sequence). The CDR3 here is CASSAYRGDTQYF. The CDR3 DNA is TGTGCCAGCAGCGCCTACCGAGGGGATACGCAGTATTTT.

The V call is TRBV12-3 or TRBV12-4, the J call TRBJ2-3, with a weak D call TRBD2 (5 bases). Trimming took 8 bases from V and 3 from J, leaving 12 bases between them. CDR3 length: 13 amino acids. This chain's CDR3 is CASVRTVTDTQYF. The CDR3 DNA follows: TGTGCCAGCGTGCGGACTGTAACAGATACGCAGTATTTT.

This chain connects TRBV10-1 to TRBJ2-2; D is unresolved. The V end was cut by 6 bases, the J end by 4 bases, with 9 bases between. The CDR3 is 13 residues long. In germline, CDR1 is WNHNN, CDR2 SYGVQD (reference sequence). The CDR3 sequence is CASSGARTGELFF. CDR3 bases: TGCGCCAGCAGCGGAGCCCGCACCGGGGAGCTGTTTTTT.

The chain links TRBV13 to TRBJ2-1, with TRBD2 as a possible D gene (6 bases). CDR3 size: 18 residues. Germline V gene sequence: CDR1 PRHDT, CDR2 FYEKMQ (reference sequence). Trimming stripped 4 bases from V and 0 bases from J, with 19 bases between. The CDR3 reads CASSSMAPLANSYNEQFF. The CDR3 bases are TGTGCCAGCAGCTCTATGGCCCCACTAGCTAACTCCTACAATGAGCAGTTCTTC.

The chain has TRBV25-1 and TRBJ2-1; D gene ambiguous. Germline V gives CDR1 MGHDK, CDR2 SYGVNS. The CDR3 spans 15 residues. The V and J ends lost 1 base and 10 bases respectively, with 17 bases between them. The CDR3 bases are TGTGCCAGCAGTGAATTGGCAGGAAAGGTAGGGGAGCAGTTCTTC. Its translation: CASSELAGKVGEQFF.

The genes are TRBV28 and TRBJ1-2, with 8 bases fitting TRBD1. The germline V gene has CDR1 MDHEN and CDR2 SYDVKM. The CDR3 is 16 residues long. V lost 6 bases and J lost 4; bases outside the gene matches: 13. The CDR3 loop reads CASRLTGDLLPYGYTF. CDR3 in DNA: TGTGCCAGCAGATTGACAGGGGACCTTCTCCCCTATGGCTACACCTTC.

This sequence joins TRBV7-2 and TRBJ1-5, with 7 bases identical to TRBD1. V lost 0 bases to trimming and J lost 2 bases; unmatched junction nucleotides: 4. There are 16 residues in the CDR3. Germline CDR1 is SGHTA and CDR2 is FQGNSA. Written as DNA, the CDR3 is TGTGCCAGCAGCTTAGCTTTAGACAGGGGCAATCAGCCCCAGCATTTT. This codes for CASSLALDRGNQPQHF.